This note documents a single T cell receptor (beta chain) sequence. Purification of the CD8+ and CD4+ T cells relied on negative isolation, and TEMRA cells underwent FACS enrichment. RNA, at about 0.45 to 1 ug, was reverse transcribed with random hexamers. Across 54 Vbeta and 13 Jbeta, TCR beta CDR3 was amplified with immunoSEQ multiplex PCR. TCRdb analysed the immunoSEQ multiplex PCR reads with MiXCR anew, one entry per CDR3 protein. The data show under 250,000 distinct CDR3 sequences, with 94% seen just once and 0.15% held by the top ten. After removal of 8 bases from V and 3 bases from J, the junction contained 9 bases not matched to a gene. Germline V gene lookup returns CDR1 MGHRA and CDR2 YSYEKL. This CDR3 contains 14 residues. The data derive from a study of CD8 T cells in Susac syndrome.

The chain has TRBV4-1 and TRBJ2-5; 7 bases are shared with TRBD2. What was sequenced was CD4+ T cells from PBMCs. The clonotype originates from a human donor with Susac syndrome. CDR3 nucleotide sequence: TGCGCCAGCGCCCGGGGGGACGGAGAAGAGACCCAGTACTTC. This encodes CASARGDGEETQYF.